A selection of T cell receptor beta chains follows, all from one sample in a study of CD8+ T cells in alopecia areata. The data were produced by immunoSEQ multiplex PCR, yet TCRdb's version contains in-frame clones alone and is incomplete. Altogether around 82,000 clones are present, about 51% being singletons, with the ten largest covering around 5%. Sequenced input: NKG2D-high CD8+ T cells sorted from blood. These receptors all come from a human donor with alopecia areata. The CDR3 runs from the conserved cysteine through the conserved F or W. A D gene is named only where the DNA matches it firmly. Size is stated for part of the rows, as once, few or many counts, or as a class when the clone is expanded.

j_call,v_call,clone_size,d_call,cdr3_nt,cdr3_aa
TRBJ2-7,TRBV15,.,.,TGTGCCACCAGCAGAGGTCCGAACTACGAGCAGTACTTC,CATSRGPNYEQYF
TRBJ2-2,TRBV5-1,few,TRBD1,TGCGCCAGCAGCTTTCCCCGGGACAGGGGGATGATCGGGGAGCTGTTTTTT,CASSFPRDRGMIGELFF
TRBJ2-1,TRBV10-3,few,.,TGTGCCATCAGTGTAGCCGTAGACTACAATGAGCAGTTCTTC,CAISVAVDYNEQFF
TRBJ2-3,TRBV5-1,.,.,TGCGCCAGCCTAGACCCCTTTAACACAGATACGCAGTATTTT,CASLDPFNTDTQYF
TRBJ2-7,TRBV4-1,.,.,TGCGCCAGCAGCCAAGATCCAACAGGGCACTACGAGCAGTACTTC,CASSQDPTGHYEQYF
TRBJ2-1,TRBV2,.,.,TGTGCCAGCAGCCCCGCGGAGGGCGTAGGGGGAAATGAGCAGTTCTTC,CASSPAEGVGGNEQFF
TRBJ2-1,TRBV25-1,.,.,TGTGCCAGCAGTGAATCGGGGTATGAGCAGTTCTTC,CASSESGYEQFF
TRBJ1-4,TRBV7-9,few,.,TGTGCCAGCAGCTCGGCCCGGGAGGACCCTGAAAAACTGTTTTTT,CASSSAREDPEKLFF
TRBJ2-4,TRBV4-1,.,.,TGCGCCAGCAGCCAAGACGGAAGGGTGGTGTACTTC,CASSQDGRVVYF
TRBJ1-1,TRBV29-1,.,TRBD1,TGCAGCGTCGACAGGGGAAACACTGAAGCTTTCTTT,CSVDRGNTEAFF
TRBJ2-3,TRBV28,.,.,TGTGCCAGCAGTACCCTCGACCAAACATCCCCATACCTTTCATACCACCATACGCAGTATTTT,CASSTLDQTSPYLSYHHTQYF
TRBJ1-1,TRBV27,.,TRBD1,TGTGCCAGCAGTCTCACAGGGGCGAACACTGAAGCTTTCTTT,CASSLTGANTEAFF
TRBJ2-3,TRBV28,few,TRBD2,TGTGCCAGCAGCTTTCCTAGCGGGAACACAGATACGCAGTATTTT,CASSFPSGNTDTQYF
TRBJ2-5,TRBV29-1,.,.,TGCAGCGTCTGGGGGCAAAAAGAGACCCAGTACTTC,CSVWGQKETQYF
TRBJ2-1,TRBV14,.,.,TGTGCCAGCAGCCCAGGACTTAGCAATGAGCAGTTCTTC,CASSPGLSNEQFF
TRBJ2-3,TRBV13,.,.,TGTGCCAGCAGCTTGGGCCGGGATACGCAGTATTTT,CASSLGRDTQYF
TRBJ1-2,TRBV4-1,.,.,TGCGCCAGCAGCCAAGGGGGGACTAACTATGGCTACACCTTC,CASSQGGTNYGYTF